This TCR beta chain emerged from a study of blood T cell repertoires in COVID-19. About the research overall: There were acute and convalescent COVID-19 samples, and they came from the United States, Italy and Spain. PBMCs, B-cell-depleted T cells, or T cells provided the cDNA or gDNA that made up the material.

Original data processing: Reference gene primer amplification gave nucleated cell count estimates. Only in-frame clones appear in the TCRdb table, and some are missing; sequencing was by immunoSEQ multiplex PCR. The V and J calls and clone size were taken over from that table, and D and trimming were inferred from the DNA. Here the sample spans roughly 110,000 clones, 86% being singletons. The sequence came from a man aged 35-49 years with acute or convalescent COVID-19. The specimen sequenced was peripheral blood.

The CDR3 nucleotides are TGTGCCAGCAGCTCGCCCACCGGGACAGGGGGCTCCTACGAGCAGTACTTC. Translated, it gives CASSSPTGTGGSYEQYF. The chain has TRBV5-4 and TRBJ2-7; 11 nucleotides match TRBD1. Germline loops: CDR1 SGHNT, CDR2 YYREEE (reference sequence). Losses at the gene ends were 3 bases for V and 0 bases for J; bases not matched to a gene: 8. This CDR3 is 17 amino acids long.